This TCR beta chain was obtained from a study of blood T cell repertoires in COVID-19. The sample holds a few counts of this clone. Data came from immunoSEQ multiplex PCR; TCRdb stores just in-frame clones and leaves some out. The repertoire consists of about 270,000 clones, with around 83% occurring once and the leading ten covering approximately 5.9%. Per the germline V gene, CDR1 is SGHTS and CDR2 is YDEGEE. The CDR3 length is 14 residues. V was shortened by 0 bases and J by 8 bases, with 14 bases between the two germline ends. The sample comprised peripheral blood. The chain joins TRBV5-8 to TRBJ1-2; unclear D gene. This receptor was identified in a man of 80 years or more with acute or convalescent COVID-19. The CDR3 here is CASSLGSQPGGYTF. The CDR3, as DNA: TGTGCCAGCAGCTTGGGGTCTCAGCCAGGAGGCTACACCTTC.